Presented here are 9 T cell receptor beta chains from one specimen sequenced in a study of control samples from healthy donors and cancer patients. The data were produced by immunoSEQ multiplex PCR, yet TCRdb's version contains in-frame clones alone and is incomplete. Of 130,000 or so clones listed, roughly 89% are singletons. Sequenced: PBMCs. These receptors were taken from a man aged 50-60 years with head and neck cancer.

This chain joins TRBV10-3 and TRBJ2-2; D remains unclear. This CDR3 spans 14 amino acids. Between the trimmed V and J ends, which lost 10 bases and 1 base, there was a span of 13 bases. The germline CDR1 and CDR2 sequences are ENHRY and SYGVKD. The DNA for the CDR3 is TGTGCCACTTCGAACGCTCAGAACACCGGGGAGCTGTTTTTT. The encoded protein is CATSNAQNTGELFF.

The chain links TRBV18 to TRBJ1-4; TRBD1 agrees at 7 bases. This CDR3 region has 15 residues. The V gene end was trimmed by 4 bases and the J gene end by 7 bases; junction bases not matched to a gene: 9. Looked up from germline, CDR1 is KGHSH and CDR2 is LQKENI. The DNA of the CDR3 is TGTGCCAGCTCACGACAGACAGGGAAGGGTGAAAAACTGTTTTTT. Amino acid sequence: CASSRQTGKGEKLFF.

This chain connects TRBV19 to TRBJ2-1; TRBD2 is a possible D gene (6 bases). Trimming pared 10 bases from V and 2 bases from J, leaving 15 bases between. Germline CDR1 is LNHDA and CDR2 is SQIVND (reference sequence). This CDR3 has 14 residues. In DNA form, the CDR3 reads TGTGCCACCCTCTCACCGGGGGCCTACAATGAGCAGTTCTTC. This gives the protein CATLSPGAYNEQFF.

This chain joins TRBV9 and TRBJ2-7; D may match TRBD1 or TRBD2 (5 bases each). The germline V and J ends were trimmed by 2 bases and 0 bases, with 6 bases remaining between them. The CDR3 length is 13 residues. The V gene's germline CDR1 is SGDLS and CDR2 YYNGEE. The CDR3 bases are TGTGCCAGCAGCGTGGGGGACTCCTACGAGCAGTACTTC. This encodes CASSVGDSYEQYF.

The chain employs TRBV7-9 and TRBJ2-1; the D is unclear. Germline V lookup: CDR1 SEHNR, CDR2 FQNEAQ (reference sequence). V was trimmed by 0 bases and J by 6 bases, leaving 12 bases between them. The CDR3 extends over 15 amino acids. CDR3 sequence: CASSLALSLSNEQFF. The DNA for the CDR3 is TGTGCCAGCAGCTTAGCGCTCTCTCTCAGCAATGAGCAGTTCTTC. Full variable domain (remainder filled in from reference TRBV7-9 and TRBJ2-1): DTGVSQNPRHKITKRGQNVTFRCDPISEHNRLYWYRQTLGQGPEFLTYFQNEAQLEKSRLLSDRFSAERPKGSFSTLEIQRTEQGDSAMYLCASSLALSLSNEQFFGPGTRLTVL.

This chain links TRBV6-5 with TRBJ1-5; D ambiguous. Germline V gene sequence: CDR1 MNHEY, CDR2 SVGAGI. The CDR3 totals 14 residues. Trimming took 5 bases from V and 7 from J, leaving 15 bases between them. The chain's CDR3 is CASSRNRNEQPQHF. The DNA for the CDR3 is TGTGCCAGCAGTAGAAATCGGAACGAACAGCCCCAGCATTTT.

CDR3 sequence reads: CASSLVGPQETQYF. DNA of the CDR3: TGTGCCAGCAGCTTGGTCGGACCTCAAGAGACCCAGTACTTC. The chain recombines TRBV5-4 with TRBJ2-5; no definite D call. CDR1 and CDR2 from the germline V gene are SGHNT and YYREEE (reference sequence). The V and J ends lost 0 bases and 2 bases respectively, with 8 bases between them. The CDR3 length is 14 residues.

J is TRBJ1-4 and V is TRBV6-5; 7 bases are shared with TRBD1. This CDR3 region has 15 residues. V dropped 7 bases and J dropped 7; count of bases not matched to a gene: 12. From germline, CDR1 is MNHEY and CDR2 SVGAGI. The CDR3 is CASIEPGQIFEKLFF. The CDR3 DNA follows: TGTGCCAGCATCGAACCGGGACAGATTTTTGAAAAACTGTTTTTT.

This clone has only a few counts. J is TRBJ1-6 and V is TRBV3-1 (or the pseudogene TRBV3-2); no clear D gene. The germline V gene encodes CDR1 LGHDT and CDR2 YNNKEL (reference sequence). This CDR3 has 17 residues. V was cut by 4 bases and J by 2 bases, with 15 bases left in between. The DNA for the CDR3 is TGTGCCAGCAGCCGCCACTCCGGAGGCACCTATAATTCACCCCTCCACTTT. Its protein product is CASSRHSGGTYNSPLHF.